These 19 T cell receptor beta chains came from one sample sequenced in a study of identical twins' blood T cells. TCRdb analysed the 5' RACE reads with MiXCR anew, one entry per CDR3 protein. This sample has a few hundred thousand distinct CDR3 sequences, with roughly 27% found just once. The sequencing input was PBMCs. The receptors were sampled from a woman aged 18-49 years in good health.

This chain connects TRBV7-9 to TRBJ1-1, with D possibly matching TRBD1 (5 bases). Germline loops: CDR1 SEHNR, CDR2 FQNEAQ (reference sequence). V shed 2 bases and J shed 10 bases, with 11 bases lying between them. The CDR3 sequence is 12 residues long. The CDR3 DNA sequence: TGTGCCAGCAGCTTATTAGGGGAGGGAGCTTTCTTT. Residues: CASSLLGEGAFF. Combining the CDR3 with reference TRBV7-9 and TRBJ1-1 gives the whole variable domain DTGVSQNPRHKITKRGQNVTFRCDPISEHNRLYWYRQTLGQGPEFLTYFQNEAQLEKSRLLSDRFSAERPKGSFSTLEIQRTEQGDSAMYLCASSLLGEGAFFGQGTRLTVV.

This clonotype has just one count. The V call is TRBV18, the J call TRBJ2-2; possibly TRBD1 or TRBD2 for D (5 bases each). Germline assignment: CDR1 KGHSH and CDR2 LQKENI. This CDR3 spans 16 amino acids. The V end lost 2 bases, the J end lost 4 bases, and 14 bases lay between the germline ends. The CDR3 is CASSPVAGTGTGELFF. DNA of the CDR3: TGTGCCAGCTCACCAGTGGCAGGGACGGGCACCGGGGAGCTGTTTTTT.

Written as DNA, the CDR3 is TGTGCCAGTGGGCCCTTCGGCGGGGAGCTGTTTTTT. Protein: CASGPFGGELFF. The V call is TRBV19, the J call TRBJ2-2; unclear D gene. Germline V gene data show CDR1 as LNHDA and CDR2 as SQIVND (reference sequence). This CDR3 spans 12 amino acids. V dropped 8 bases and J dropped 7 bases, with 11 bases sitting between them.

The J gene is TRBJ2-3, the V gene TRBV5-6; D call uncertain. Germline values: CDR1 SGHDT, CDR2 YYEEEE. The CDR3 extends over 16 amino acids. The V gene lost 1 base and the J gene lost 0 bases, with 12 bases spanning the gap. The CDR3 bases are TGTGCCAGCAGCTTGTTTAAAGGCATTAGCACAGATACGCAGTATTTT. Translating it yields CASSLFKGISTDTQYF.

This clonotype was found a few times. The chain links TRBV9 to TRBJ2-2; maybe TRBD2 (6 bases). The germline gives CDR1 SGDLS, CDR2 YYNGEE. Trimming took 3 bases from V and 2 from J, leaving 11 bases between them. CDR3 size: 15 residues. In nucleotides, the CDR3 is TGTGCCAGCAGCGCGGGACTTTTAAACACCGGGGAGCTGTTTTTT. This codes for CASSAGLLNTGELFF. The whole variable domain, filled in from reference TRBV9 and TRBJ2-2, reads DSGVTQTPKHLITATGQRVTLRCSPRSGDLSVYWYQQSLDQGLQFLIQYYNGEERAKGNILERFSAQQFPDLHSELNLSSLELGDSALYFCASSAGLLNTGELFFGEGSRLTVL.

There are a few counts of this clonotype. The rearrangement joins TRBV7-9 to TRBJ1-3; D uncertain. CDR3 size: 15 residues. V was shortened by 5 bases and J by 0 bases, with 11 bases between the two germline ends. Looked up from germline, CDR1 is SEHNR and CDR2 is FQNEAQ (reference sequence). CDR3 in amino acids: CASSAPGFSGNTIYF. Here the CDR3 DNA reads TGTGCCAGCAGCGCCCCGGGATTCTCTGGAAACACCATATATTTT.

This sequence joins TRBV5-1 and TRBJ1-1; a weak D match, TRBD1 (5 bases). The V end was cut by 4 bases, the J end by 5 bases, with 15 bases between. This CDR3 contains 14 residues. Germline-derived CDR1 and CDR2 are SGHRS and YFSETQ. CDR3 amino acids: CASSLTMGVTEAFF. Here the CDR3 DNA reads TGCGCCAGCAGCCTGACAATGGGGGTTACTGAAGCTTTCTTT.

V is TRBV9 and J is TRBJ2-2; TRBD2 is a possible D gene (6 bases). The V and J ends lost 0 bases and 5 bases respectively, with 14 bases between them. Germline V gene lookup returns CDR1 SGDLS and CDR2 YYNGEE. The CDR3 spans 16 residues. CDR3 residues: CASSVEVGGWTGELFF. In DNA, the CDR3 is TGTGCCAGCAGCGTAGAGGTCGGGGGTTGGACCGGGGAGCTGTTTTTT. Filled out from reference TRBV9 and TRBJ2-2, the complete variable domain reads DSGVTQTPKHLITATGQRVTLRCSPRSGDLSVYWYQQSLDQGLQFLIQYYNGEERAKGNILERFSAQQFPDLHSELNLSSLELGDSALYFCASSVEVGGWTGELFFGEGSRLTVL.

A few counts support this clonotype. V and J are TRBV3-1 and TRBJ2-7, with D tentatively TRBD1 (5 bases). This CDR3 comprises 15 residues. The germline gives CDR1 LGHDT, CDR2 YNNKEL (reference sequence). V dropped 1 base and J dropped 4 bases, with 14 bases sitting between them. The CDR3 nucleotides are TGTGCCAGCAGCCAAGGGCGGATAGCAGGGTACGAGCAGTACTTC. This translates into CASSQGRIAGYEQYF.

This clonotype was found a few times. The chain is built from TRBV29-1 and TRBJ2-5; D is undetermined. The CDR3 is made up of 12 amino acids. V was pared by 1 base and J by 4 bases, with 7 bases between. From germline, CDR1 is SQVTM and CDR2 ANQGSEA. CDR3 in DNA: TGCAGCGTTGAAGTAGCCGGAGAGACCCAGTACTTC. It codes for CSVEVAGETQYF.

This clonotype has a handful of counts. V usage is TRBV29-1 and J usage is TRBJ2-3; no clear D gene. The CDR3 is 13 residues long. CDR1 is SQVTM, CDR2 ANQGSEA, per germline. The V end was cut by 5 bases, the J end by 6 bases, with 15 bases between. DNA of the CDR3: TGCAGCGTTCTAGGCAGGCGCTTGGATACGCAGTATTTT. Its translation is CSVLGRRLDTQYF.

The CDR3: CASSPRYTNTEAFF. The DNA of the CDR3 is TGTGCCAGCTCACCCAGGTATACGAACACTGAAGCTTTCTTT. The J gene is TRBJ1-1, the V gene TRBV18; no definite D call. In germline, CDR1 is KGHSH, CDR2 LQKENI. CDR3 length: 14 amino acids. V lost 3 bases and J lost 1, with 9 bases in between.

This clonotype has a handful of counts. The chain recombines TRBV6-6 with TRBJ1-3; 7 positions agree with TRBD1. The CDR3 consists of 14 residues. Germline values: CDR1 MNHNY, CDR2 SVGAGI (reference sequence). Losses at the gene ends were 6 bases for V and 3 bases for J; bases not matched to a gene: 5. CDR3 in amino acids: CASRATGDGNTIYF. CDR3 nucleotide sequence: TGTGCCAGCAGAGCCACAGGGGATGGAAACACCATATATTTT.

The chain combines TRBV15 with TRBJ1-5, with D possibly being TRBD1 (6 bases). V was pared by 5 bases and J by 0 bases, with 14 bases between. CDR1 and CDR2 from the germline V gene are LNHNV and YYDKDF (reference sequence). The CDR3 length is 16 residues. The CDR3 nucleotides are TGTGCCACCAGCCCCCGAGGGGGATCTAGCAATCAGCCCCAGCATTTT. As protein: CATSPRGGSSNQPQHF.

The chain has TRBV2 and TRBJ2-2; no definite D call. CDR1 is SNHLY, CDR2 FYNNEI, per germline. V gave up 2 bases and J gave up 0 bases, with 10 bases separating them. CDR3 size: 16 residues. CDR3: CASSEQVVSNTGELFF. CDR3 nucleotides: TGTGCCAGCAGTGAACAAGTGGTTTCGAACACCGGGGAGCTGTTTTTT.

This clonotype has just a few counts. The chain has TRBV10-3 and TRBJ1-3; D unresolved. V gave up 4 bases and J gave up 0 bases, with 4 bases separating them. The germline V gene has CDR1 ENHRY and CDR2 SYGVKD. The CDR3 spans 13 residues. The CDR3 bases are TGTGCCATCAGTGTAAGCTCTGGAAACACCATATATTTT. Translated: CAISVSSGNTIYF.

This clonotype turned up a few times. The genes are TRBV7-2 and TRBJ1-4; maybe TRBD1 (6 bases). From germline, CDR1 is SGHTA and CDR2 FQGNSA. Trimming stripped 5 bases from V and 7 bases from J, with 20 bases between. The CDR3 is 16 residues long. The DNA of the CDR3 is TGTGCCAGCAGCGCCTTCCAAGGGACACAGGGTGAAAAACTGTTTTTT. Amino acid sequence: CASSAFQGTQGEKLFF.

This clonotype came up a few times. One end of the junction fails to match germline, which may point to a read error. The J gene is TRBJ1-2, the V gene TRBV27; D not certain. Germline V lookup: CDR1 MNHEY, CDR2 SMNVEV (reference sequence). The CDR3 consists of 13 residues. CDR3 sequence (DNA): TGTGCCAGCAGTCTATCTAGGGATCGGGGCTACACCTTC. It encodes CASSLSRDRGYTF.

The sample holds a few counts of this clonotype. The rearrangement joins TRBV7-9 to TRBJ2-3; D ambiguous. The CDR3 contains 16 residues. V shed 4 bases and J shed 3 bases, with 17 bases lying between them. Germline CDR1 is SEHNR and CDR2 is FQNEAQ (reference sequence). The CDR3 DNA follows: TGTGCCAGCAGCTCATTGTTTAGCAGATTAACAGATACGCAGTATTTT. Its protein is CASSSLFSRLTDTQYF.